The clone carrying this T cell receptor beta chain has just a few counts. The target antigen is unknown. The record originates from a study of OX40 agonist ivuxolimab in advanced cancers. Measured with immunoSEQ multiplex PCR; TCRdb has only the in-frame clones, and not every one. This sample has roughly 39,000 clones, with 75% to 90% found just once. Germline V lookup: CDR1 LNHDA, CDR2 SQIVND (reference sequence). Trimming left V 3 bases short and J 3 bases short, with 9 bases between. This CDR3 spans 14 amino acids. Study-level findings and limits: In the 0.1 to 3.0 mg/kg range, CD4+ and CD8+ blood T cells had expanded clonally by week 6. Determination of antigen specificity was not performed for the expanded peripheral T cells.

The V call is TRBV19, the J call TRBJ1-5, with D unclear. The sample in question was CD4+ or CD8+ T cells sorted from blood, obtained in a trial of the OX40 agonist ivuxolimab. The sequence derives from an adult with an advanced solid tumor such as melanoma, head and neck, liver or kidney cancer. The CDR3 nucleotides are TGTGCCAGTAGTATTTTGGGTCACAATCAGCCCCAGCATTTT. Protein: CASSILGHNQPQHF.